The 30 T cell receptor beta chains below come from one sample, sequenced in a study of beta chain features in type 1 diabetes (dated by TCRdb to the late 2010s). Study-wide conclusions, independent of this receptor: Type 1 diabetes patients showed a moderate but significant shortening of TCRB CDR3 length in all four CD4+ subsets.

Preparation of the library involved the immunoSEQ multiplex PCR assay. The entire isolated RNA was reverse transcribed using the High Capacity cDNA Reverse Transcription Kit, and thus expressed TCRB transcripts were sequenced. The table was pulled from immuneACCESS by TCRdb, which kept in-frame rearrangements only. Such tables lose some clones; where checked, under half of the loss comes from unresolved V genes, and the rest has no known cause. This sample has some 350,000 clones in its table, and roughly a tenth of those were observed once. The biggest ten clones account for less than 0.65% of the sample. The antigens for these receptors are not known. The sequenced material came from central memory CD4+ T cells from blood. These receptors originate from a man between 25 and 39 years old with type 1 diabetes.

This clone has only a few counts. The chain carries TRBV10-2 and TRBJ2-1; D is unresolved. Per the germline V gene, CDR1 is WSHSY and CDR2 is SAAADI. Between the trimmed V and J ends, which lost 6 bases and 8 bases, there was a span of 14 bases. There are 13 residues in the CDR3. The CDR3 sequence: CASRVPSVDEQFF. Written as DNA, the CDR3 is TGCGCCAGCAGGGTACCCAGTGTTGATGAGCAGTTCTTC.

This clone has just a few counts. CDR3 residues: CASSRGGTVQETQYF. The CDR3 DNA follows: TGTGCCAGCTCACGAGGTGGGACAGTGCAAGAGACCCAGTACTTC. The V and J genes are TRBV18 and TRBJ2-5; 7 positions match TRBD1. J was trimmed by 2 bases and V by 4 bases; bases with no gene match: 7. Per germline, CDR1 KGHSH and CDR2 LQKENI. The CDR3 has 15 residues.

This chain uses TRBV7-7 with TRBJ2-1; the match to TRBD2 covers 8 bases. This CDR3 comprises 15 residues. Germline V gene lookup returns CDR1 SSHAT and CDR2 FNYEAQ (reference sequence). V dropped 5 bases and J dropped 2; count of bases not matched to a gene: 5. The CDR3 region has the DNA TGTGCCAGCAGCGCGTTTAGCGGGACCTACAATGAGCAGTTCTTC. Protein sequence: CASSAFSGTYNEQFF.

CDR3 coding DNA: TGTGCCAGCAGGACAGGGCGCTCTGGGGCCAACGTCCTGACTTTC. Translation gives CASRTGRSGANVLTF. The chain employs TRBV2 and TRBJ2-6, with 7 positions matching TRBD1. With V trimmed by 6 bases and J by 0 bases, 2 bases remained unmatched. CDR1 and CDR2 (germline): SNHLY, FYNNEI. The CDR3 totals 15 residues. The full variable domain, with the rest looked up from reference TRBV2 and TRBJ2-6, is EPEVTQTPSHQVTQMGQEVILRCVPISNHLYFYWYRQILGQKVEFLVSFYNNEISEKSEIFDDQFSVERPDGSNFTLKIRSTKLEDSAMYFCASRTGRSGANVLTFGAGSRLTVL.

V gene TRBV7-2 combines with J gene TRBJ2-4, with D perhaps given as TRBD1 or TRBD2 (5 bases each). Trimming took 2 bases from V and 6 from J, leaving 17 bases between them. CDR3 length: 16 amino acids. The V gene's germline CDR1 is SGHTA and CDR2 FQGNSA. In DNA form, the CDR3 reads TGTGCCAGCAGCTTAACGGGGACCTCGAAGGGAAACATTCAGTACTTC. Its translation: CASSLTGTSKGNIQYF.

This rearrangement joins TRBV29-1 to TRBJ2-3, with TRBD2 matching over 16 bases. V lost 7 bases and J lost 6; bases outside the gene matches: 10. The CDR3 runs 16 residues. Germline V gene data show CDR1 as SQVTM and CDR2 as ANQGSEA. CDR3 DNA sequence: TGCAGCGCCGCACCCGGGACTAGCGGGAGGGGGGATACGCAGTATTTT. Translating it yields CSAAPGTSGRGDTQYF.

The sample holds many counts of this clone. The chain combines TRBV7-2 with TRBJ1-4; 9 bases map to TRBD1. The CDR3 has 14 amino acids. Unmatched junction bases numbered 5, after V lost 5 bases and J lost 7 bases. Germline-derived CDR1 and CDR2 are SGHTA and FQGNSA. The CDR3: CASSRGQGGEKLFF. For the CDR3, the DNA is TGTGCCAGCAGCAGGGGACAGGGCGGTGAAAAACTGTTTTTT.

The sample holds a few counts of this clone. V is TRBV2 and J is TRBJ2-3; unclear D gene. The length of the CDR3 is 13 residues. Germline V gives CDR1 SNHLY, CDR2 FYNNEI. V lost 11 bases and J lost 1, with 13 bases in between. The CDR3 sequence is CAGNQRGTDTQYF. DNA for the CDR3: TGTGCCGGTAATCAAAGGGGCACAGATACGCAGTATTTT.

This clone appeared a few times. The genes are TRBV11-2 and TRBJ2-1; 7 nucleotides agree with TRBD2. CDR3 size: 14 residues. CDR1 is SGHAT, CDR2 FQNNGV, per germline. Trimming cost V 1 base and J 6 bases; bases outside gene matches: 3. The CDR3 sequence is CASSLAGGSNEQFF. In DNA, the CDR3 is TGTGCCAGCAGCTTAGCCGGCGGGAGCAATGAGCAGTTCTTC.

This chain joins TRBV7-9 and TRBJ2-1; D ambiguous. V lost 4 bases and J lost 1, with 11 bases in between. Germline V CDR1 and CDR2: SEHNR, FQNEAQ (reference sequence). The CDR3 loop spans 15 amino acids. This chain's CDR3 is CASSSRALSYNEQFF. In DNA form, the CDR3 reads TGTGCCAGCAGCTCCCGAGCGTTGTCCTACAATGAGCAGTTCTTC.

The chain combines TRBV10-3 with TRBJ2-5; D perhaps matches TRBD2 (7 bases). Germline loops: CDR1 ENHRY, CDR2 SYGVKD. CDR3 length equals 17 residues. Trimming took off 0 bases at V and 5 bases at J, with 19 bases between the two ends. CDR3 coding DNA: TGTGCCATCAGTGAGTCGAGGGGGGGGGCACCCCAGGAGACCCAGTACTTC. Translated, it gives CAISESRGGAPQETQYF.

The table lists this clone with a few counts. The gene calls are TRBV6-5 and TRBJ2-3, with 11 positions matching TRBD2. The CDR3 runs 15 residues. Germline V CDR1 and CDR2: MNHEY, SVGAGI. J gave up 4 bases and V 0 bases, and 0 bases lay outside the gene matches. Here the CDR3 reads CASSYSLAGADTQYF. The CDR3 region has the DNA TGTGCCAGCAGTTACTCACTAGCGGGAGCAGATACGCAGTATTTT.

The CDR3 coding sequence is TGTGCCAGCAGCTTAGATCCCATGGACAATGAGCAGTTCTTC. Amino acid sequence: CASSLDPMDNEQFF. The chain joins TRBV11-2 to TRBJ2-1; no reliable D call. The V end lost 0 bases, the J end lost 5 bases, and 8 bases lay between the germline ends. Germline assignment: CDR1 SGHAT and CDR2 FQNNGV. The CDR3 covers 14 residues.

This clone has just a few counts. The chain recombines TRBV7-2 with TRBJ2-5, with a weak D call TRBD1 (6 bases). This CDR3 is built from 14 residues. Germline CDR1 and CDR2: SGHTA and FQGNSA. Trimming took off 3 bases at V and 5 bases at J, with 13 bases between the two ends. The CDR3 sequence: CASSFEGEWETQYF. CDR3 DNA: TGTGCCAGCAGCTTTGAGGGGGAATGGGAGACCCAGTACTTC.

This clone has only a few counts. This chain uses TRBV4-1 with TRBJ1-2; 8 bases are a match to TRBD1. The CDR3 runs to 16 residues. Germline lookup yields CDR1 MGHRA and CDR2 YSYEKL. J lost 7 bases, V lost 1 base, and 11 bases had no gene match. CDR3 in amino acids: CASSQAQQGAEGGYTF. Here the CDR3 DNA reads TGCGCCAGCAGCCAAGCTCAGCAGGGGGCAGAGGGTGGCTACACCTTC.

At least ten counts were recorded for this clone. This rearrangement joins TRBV29-1 to TRBJ1-4; 7 nucleotides align to TRBD1. V shed 6 bases, J shed 4 bases, and the junction held 11 bases outside the gene matches. The CDR3 covers 15 residues. CDR1 is SQVTM and CDR2 is ANQGSEA in the germline V gene. In DNA, the CDR3 is TGCAGCGTATCCATAGGGGGACAGAGTAATGAAAAACTGTTTTTT. Protein sequence: CSVSIGGQSNEKLFF.

This clone has at least ten counts. The chain combines TRBV6-4 with TRBJ2-1; TRBD2 might be the D (5 bases). The V and J ends lost 2 bases and 4 bases respectively, with 12 bases between them. The CDR3 totals 15 residues. CDR1 MRHNA and CDR2 SNTAGT come from the germline V gene. The CDR3: CASSDTGFRYNEQFF. In nucleotides, the CDR3 is TGTGCCAGCAGTGACACGGGGTTTAGGTACAATGAGCAGTTCTTC.

This clone has more than one count but fewer than ten. The genes are TRBV11-2 and TRBJ2-7, with a tentative D call TRBD1 (6 bases). CDR1 SGHAT and CDR2 FQNNGV come from the germline V gene. This CDR3 region has 15 residues. V lost 0 bases and J 0 bases, leaving 9 bases between the germline ends. CDR3 residues: CASSLEWTDSYEQYF. DNA of the CDR3: TGTGCCAGCAGCTTAGAATGGACAGACTCCTACGAGCAGTACTTC.

The chain links TRBV4-2 to TRBJ2-7, with D hard to call. The germline gives CDR1 LGHNA, CDR2 YNFKEQ. CDR3 length: 14 residues. The V end was cut by 0 bases, the J end by 3 bases, with 9 bases between. CDR3 nucleotides: TGTGCCAGCAGCCAAGACACATCAAACTACGAGCAGTACTTC. Residues: CASSQDTSNYEQYF.

This clone appeared a few times. This CDR3 is CASRNWGRGYGYTF. DNA for the CDR3: TGTGCCAGCAGAAATTGGGGTCGGGGCTATGGCTACACCTTC. The chain is built from TRBV2 and TRBJ1-2; no firm D call. The V gene's germline CDR1 is SNHLY and CDR2 FYNNEI. The V end was cut by 6 bases, the J end by 4 bases, with 15 bases between. This CDR3 has 14 amino acids.

This clone was recorded a few times. The CDR3 region is CASRSGYRPYEQYF. The CDR3 DNA is TGCGCCAGCAGGTCGGGCTATAGGCCCTACGAGCAGTACTTC. The chain recombines TRBV5-1 with TRBJ2-7; D is undetermined. The germline CDR1 and CDR2 sequences are SGHRS and YFSETQ. V was cut by 5 bases and J by 2 bases, with 14 bases left in between. The length of the CDR3 is 14 residues.

The chain has TRBV11-2 and TRBJ2-7, with unresolved D. Germline V gives CDR1 SGHAT, CDR2 FQNNGV. Trimming took 5 bases from V and 4 from J, leaving 9 bases between them. This CDR3 has 12 residues. In nucleotides, the CDR3 is TGTGCCAGCAGCCACGACACGTACGAGCAGTACTTC. Translating gives CASSHDTYEQYF.

CDR3 region: CASSIEEDQPQHF. In DNA, the CDR3 is TGTGCCAGTAGTATAGAGGAGGATCAGCCCCAGCATTTT. The chain joins TRBV19 to TRBJ1-5, with D uncertain. Germline-derived CDR1 and CDR2 are LNHDA and SQIVND (reference sequence). V gave up 0 bases and J gave up 5 bases, with 5 bases separating them. The CDR3 runs 13 residues.

As regards this clone: The junction shows a germline mismatch at one end, possibly a read error. V usage is TRBV7-2 and J usage is TRBJ2-3; tentative D call: TRBD1 (6 bases). Looked up from germline, CDR1 is SGHTA and CDR2 is FQGNSA. This CDR3 contains 13 residues. CDR3 DNA: TGCGCCAGCAGCCAGGGGCTCACAGATACGCAGTATTTT. The encoded protein is CASSQGLTDTQYF.

This chain uses TRBV23-1 with TRBJ2-3, with TRBD2 identical over 10 bases. TRBV23-1 belongs to the ORF category, with a function that is uncertain. V shed 6 bases, J shed 2 bases, and the junction held 11 bases outside the gene matches. The length of the CDR3 is 17 residues. The CDR3 protein is CASSARILAGTTDTQYF. The CDR3 nucleotides are TGCGCCAGCAGCGCTAGGATACTAGCGGGGACCACAGATACGCAGTATTTT.

This clone was seen only a few times. V and J are TRBV18 and TRBJ2-5; D gene unclear. This CDR3 has 12 residues. Germline lookup yields CDR1 KGHSH and CDR2 LQKENI. V lost 2 bases and J 3 bases, leaving 4 bases between the germline ends. The CDR3 loop is CASSPGEETQYF. CDR3 nucleotides: TGTGCCAGCTCACCAGGTGAAGAGACCCAGTACTTC. Full variable domain (missing parts from reference TRBV18 and TRBJ2-5): NAGVMQNPRHLVRRRGQEARLRCSPMKGHSHVYWYRQLPEEGLKFMVYLQKENIIDESGMPKERFSAEFPKEGPSILRIQQVVRGDSAAYFCASSPGEETQYFGPGTRLLVL.

This rearrangement joins TRBV18 to TRBJ2-3; D may correspond to TRBD1 or TRBD2 (5 bases each). The germline CDR1 and CDR2 sequences are KGHSH and LQKENI. There are 13 residues in the CDR3. Trimming pared 6 bases from V and 6 bases from J, leaving 13 bases between. CDR3 bases: TGTGCCAGCTCTAAAAAGGGGAGTGATACGCAGTATTTT. It yields the protein CASSKKGSDTQYF.

This clone has a handful of counts. The rearrangement joins TRBV28 to TRBJ1-4; perhaps TRBD1 as D (5 bases). The ends were cut back, 2 bases at V and 8 bases at J, with 15 bases in the middle. The CDR3 totals 15 residues. Germline V lookup: CDR1 MDHEN, CDR2 SYDVKM. The CDR3 here is CASSLIQVLGEKLFF. The CDR3 DNA sequence: TGTGCCAGCAGTTTAATACAGGTGTTGGGGGAAAAACTGTTTTTT.

V gene TRBV5-8 combines with J gene TRBJ2-5, with TRBD1 matching 7 bases. The CDR3 sequence is 15 residues long. V lost 1 base and J lost 2; bases outside the gene matches: 5. Germline CDR1 is SGHTS and CDR2 is YDEGEE. CDR3 nucleotides: TGTGCCAGCAGCTTGTGGGGACAGCTTCAAGAGACCCAGTACTTC. Protein product: CASSLWGQLQETQYF. The complete variable domain, with remaining parts taken from reference TRBV5-8 and TRBJ2-5, reads EAGVTQSPTHLIKTRGQQATLRCSPISGHTSVYWYQQALGLGLQFLLWYDEGEERNRGNFPPRFSGRQFPNYSSELNVNALELEDSALYLCASSLWGQLQETQYFGPGTRLLVL.

The chain joins TRBV19 to TRBJ2-1; D possibly corresponds to TRBD1 (7 bases). CDR1 is LNHDA and CDR2 is SQIVND in the germline V gene (reference sequence). V was clipped by 5 bases and J by 0 bases, with 23 bases between them. CDR3 length: 19 residues. CDR3 nucleotides: TGTGCCAGTAGTCTCGACGGCGATTGGCGGGACAGCTCCTACAATGAGCAGTTCTTC. This translates into CASSLDGDWRDSSYNEQFF.